This TCR beta chain was sequenced in a study of cytomegalovirus exposure and HLA in healthy donors. Points from the study as a whole: Some TCR beta chains (over 150 of them) were listed as cytomegalovirus-associated.

Deletions cut 2 bases from V and 5 bases from J, with 16 bases between. The CDR3 loop spans 15 amino acids. The germline CDR1 and CDR2 sequences are LNHDA and SQIVND (reference sequence). The study sampled nominally healthy donors, though unrecorded immune exposures were likely. This clone turned up a few times. No antigen is known for it. The PCR made use of 60 Vbeta and 13 Jbeta primers. The assay was immunoSEQ multiplex PCR, and TCRdb's table has in-frame clones only and misses some. The sample lists 100,000 to 150,000 clones, over 9.5% occurring once. Sequenced: PBMCs. This receptor was taken from a woman younger than 35 in good health and CMV-seropositive. The J gene is TRBJ2-7, the V gene TRBV19; D gene ambiguous. The CDR3 DNA reads as TGTGCCAGTAGTATAATTGCGGCGGCGCTTGACGAGCAGTACTTC. Translated, it gives CASSIIAAALDEQYF.